This T cell receptor (beta chain) was recovered during a study of blood T cell repertoires in COVID-19. The overall study: The cDNA or gDNA used as material had been derived from T cells, B-cell-depleted T cells, or PBMCs.

Original methodology: Estimation of nucleated cell counts relied on the amplification of reference gene primers. Clones were read by immunoSEQ multiplex PCR, and TCRdb kept only the in-frame ones, dropping some. The V and J calls and clone size are taken from that table; D and trimming were inferred from the DNA. The table lists tens of thousands of clones, roughly 90% of them singletons. Material: peripheral blood. The TCR originated in a man at least 80 years old with active or convalescent COVID-19.

CDR3 sequence reads: CASSVTLAGHNEQFF. CDR3 sequence (DNA): TGCGCCAGCAGTGTAACTTTGGCGGGGCACAATGAGCAGTTCTTC. The genes are TRBV10-1 and TRBJ2-1, with TRBD2 as a possible D gene (6 bases). Trimming pared 4 bases from V and 5 bases from J, leaving 15 bases between. The CDR3 extends over 15 amino acids. Germline lookup yields CDR1 WNHNN and CDR2 SYGVQD (reference sequence).